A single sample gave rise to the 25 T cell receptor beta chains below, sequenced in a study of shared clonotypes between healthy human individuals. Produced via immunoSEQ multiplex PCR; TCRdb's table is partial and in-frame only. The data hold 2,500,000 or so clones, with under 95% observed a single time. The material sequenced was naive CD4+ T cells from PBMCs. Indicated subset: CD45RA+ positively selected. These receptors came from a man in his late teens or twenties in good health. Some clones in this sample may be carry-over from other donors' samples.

The CDR3 is CASSSKGEYDEQFF. The DNA for the CDR3 is TGTGCCAGCAGCTCCAAGGGGGAGTATGATGAGCAGTTCTTC. The chain joins TRBV5-4 to TRBJ2-1; perhaps TRBD1 as D (6 bases). The germline V gene has CDR1 SGHNT and CDR2 YYREEE (reference sequence). This CDR3 has 14 residues. V was cut by 3 bases and J by 8 bases, with 15 bases left in between.

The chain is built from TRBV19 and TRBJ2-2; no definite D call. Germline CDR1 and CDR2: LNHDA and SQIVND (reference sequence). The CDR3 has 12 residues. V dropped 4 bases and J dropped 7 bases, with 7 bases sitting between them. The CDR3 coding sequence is TGTGCCAGTAGTAATCGTGTCGGGGAGCTGTTTTTT. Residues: CASSNRVGELFF. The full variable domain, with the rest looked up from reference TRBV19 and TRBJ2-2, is DGGITQSPKYLFRKEGQNVTLSCEQNLNHDAMYWYRQDPGQGLRLIYYSQIVNDFQKGDIAEGYSVSREKKESFPLTVTSAQKNPTAFYLCASSNRVGELFFGEGSRLTVL.

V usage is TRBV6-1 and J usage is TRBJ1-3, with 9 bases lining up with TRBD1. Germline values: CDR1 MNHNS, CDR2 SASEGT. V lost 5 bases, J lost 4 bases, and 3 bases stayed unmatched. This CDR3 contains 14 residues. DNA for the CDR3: TGTGCCAGCAGTCGGACAGGGGTAGGAAACACCATATATTTT. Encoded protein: CASSRTGVGNTIYF.

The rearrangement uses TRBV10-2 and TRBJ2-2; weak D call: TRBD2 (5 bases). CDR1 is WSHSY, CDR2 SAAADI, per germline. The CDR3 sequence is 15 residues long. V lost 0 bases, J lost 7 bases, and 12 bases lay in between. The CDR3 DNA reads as TGCGCCAGCAGTGAGTCTTGGGAGTCCATCGGGGAGCTGTTTTTT. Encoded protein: CASSESWESIGELFF.

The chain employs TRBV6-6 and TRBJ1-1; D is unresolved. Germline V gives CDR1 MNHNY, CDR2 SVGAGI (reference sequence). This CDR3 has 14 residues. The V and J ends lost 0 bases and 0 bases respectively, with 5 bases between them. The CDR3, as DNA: TGTGCCAGCAGTTACTCGGGTTTGAACACTGAAGCTTTCTTT. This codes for CASSYSGLNTEAFF.

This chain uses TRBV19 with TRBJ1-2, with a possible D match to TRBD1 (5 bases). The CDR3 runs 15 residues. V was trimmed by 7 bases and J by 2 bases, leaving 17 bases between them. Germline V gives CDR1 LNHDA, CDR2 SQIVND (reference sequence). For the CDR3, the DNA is TGTGCCAGTACCCTCCTGAGGGGTGGCAACTATGGCTACACCTTC. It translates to CASTLLRGGNYGYTF.

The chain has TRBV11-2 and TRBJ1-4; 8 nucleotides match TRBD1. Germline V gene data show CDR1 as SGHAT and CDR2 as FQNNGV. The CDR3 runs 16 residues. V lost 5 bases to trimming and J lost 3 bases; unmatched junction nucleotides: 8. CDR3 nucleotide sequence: TGTGCCAGCAGCCCGGGGACAGGCGTAGCTAATGAAAAACTGTTTTTT. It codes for CASSPGTGVANEKLFF.

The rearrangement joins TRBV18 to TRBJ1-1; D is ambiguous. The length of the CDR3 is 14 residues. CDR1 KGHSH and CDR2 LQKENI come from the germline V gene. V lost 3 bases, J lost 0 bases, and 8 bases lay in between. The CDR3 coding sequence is TGTGCCAGCTCACCTCCGAAGGTGAACACTGAAGCTTTCTTT. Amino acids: CASSPPKVNTEAFF.

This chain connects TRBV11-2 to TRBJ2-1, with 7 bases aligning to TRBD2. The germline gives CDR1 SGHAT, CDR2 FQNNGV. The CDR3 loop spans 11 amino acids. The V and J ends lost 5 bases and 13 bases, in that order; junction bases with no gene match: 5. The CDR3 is CASSGAGVQFF. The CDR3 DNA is TGTGCCAGCAGCGGGGCGGGAGTCCAGTTCTTC.

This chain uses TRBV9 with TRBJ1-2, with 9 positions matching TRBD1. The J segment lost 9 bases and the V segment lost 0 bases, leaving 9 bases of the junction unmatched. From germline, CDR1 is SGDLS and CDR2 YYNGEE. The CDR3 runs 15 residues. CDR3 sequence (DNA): TGTGCCAGCAGCGTAGGGGACAGGGCCTCCCTGAGCTACACCTTC. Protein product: CASSVGDRASLSYTF. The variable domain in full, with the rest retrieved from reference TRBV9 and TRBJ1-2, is DSGVTQTPKHLITATGQRVTLRCSPRSGDLSVYWYQQSLDQGLQFLIQYYNGEERAKGNILERFSAQQFPDLHSELNLSSLELGDSALYFCASSVGDRASLSYTFGSGTRLTVV.

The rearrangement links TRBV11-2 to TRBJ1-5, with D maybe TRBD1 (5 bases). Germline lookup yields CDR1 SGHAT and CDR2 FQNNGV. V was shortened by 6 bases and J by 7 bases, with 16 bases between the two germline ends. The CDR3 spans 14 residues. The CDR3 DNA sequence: TGTGCCAGCAGTTTAAATTTGCAGGGCCAGCCCCAGCATTTT. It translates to CASSLNLQGQPQHF.

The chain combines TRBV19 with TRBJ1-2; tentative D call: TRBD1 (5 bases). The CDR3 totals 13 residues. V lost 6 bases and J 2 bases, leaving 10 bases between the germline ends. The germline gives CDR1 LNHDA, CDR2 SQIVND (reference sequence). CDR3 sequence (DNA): TGTGCCAGTAGACCCGACAGCAACTATGGCTACACCTTC. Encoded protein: CASRPDSNYGYTF. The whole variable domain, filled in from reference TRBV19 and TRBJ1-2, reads DGGITQSPKYLFRKEGQNVTLSCEQNLNHDAMYWYRQDPGQGLRLIYYSQIVNDFQKGDIAEGYSVSREKKESFPLTVTSAQKNPTAFYLCASRPDSNYGYTFGSGTRLTVV.

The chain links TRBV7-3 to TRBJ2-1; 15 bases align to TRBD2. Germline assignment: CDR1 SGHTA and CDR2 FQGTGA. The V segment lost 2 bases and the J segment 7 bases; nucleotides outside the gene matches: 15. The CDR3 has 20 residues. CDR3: CASSLAPGLAGGQRRNEQFF. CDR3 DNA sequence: TGTGCCAGCAGCTTAGCCCCGGGACTAGCGGGAGGCCAGCGACGGAATGAGCAGTTCTTC. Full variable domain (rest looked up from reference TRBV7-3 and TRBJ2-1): GAGVSQTPSNKVTEKGKYVELRCDPISGHTALYWYRQSLGQGPEFLIYFQGTGAADDSGLPNDRFFAVRPEGSVSTLKIQRTERGDSAVYLCASSLAPGLAGGQRRNEQFFGPGTRLTVL.

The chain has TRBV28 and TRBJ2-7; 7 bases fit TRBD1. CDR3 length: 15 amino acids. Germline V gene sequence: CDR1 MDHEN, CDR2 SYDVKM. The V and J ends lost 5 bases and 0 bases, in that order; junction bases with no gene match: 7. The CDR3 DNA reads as TGTGCCAGCAGTGCTGACAGGGCTTCCTCCTACGAGCAGTACTTC. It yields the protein CASSADRASSYEQYF.

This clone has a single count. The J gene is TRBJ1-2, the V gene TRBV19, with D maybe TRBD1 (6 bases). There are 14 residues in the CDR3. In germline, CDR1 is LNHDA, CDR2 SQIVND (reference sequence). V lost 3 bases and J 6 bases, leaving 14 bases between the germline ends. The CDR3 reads CASSIARGGDGYTF. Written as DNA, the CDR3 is TGTGCCAGTAGTATCGCCAGGGGAGGGGATGGCTACACCTTC.

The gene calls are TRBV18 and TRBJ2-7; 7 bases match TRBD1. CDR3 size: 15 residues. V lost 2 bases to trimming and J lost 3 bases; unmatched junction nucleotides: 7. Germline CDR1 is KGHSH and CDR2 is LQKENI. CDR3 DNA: TGTGCCAGCTCACCAAGAGTGGGACAGCTCTACGAGCAGTACTTC. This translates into CASSPRVGQLYEQYF. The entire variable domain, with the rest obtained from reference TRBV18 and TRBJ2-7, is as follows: NAGVMQNPRHLVRRRGQEARLRCSPMKGHSHVYWYRQLPEEGLKFMVYLQKENIIDESGMPKERFSAEFPKEGPSILRIQQVVRGDSAAYFCASSPRVGQLYEQYFGPGTRLTVT.

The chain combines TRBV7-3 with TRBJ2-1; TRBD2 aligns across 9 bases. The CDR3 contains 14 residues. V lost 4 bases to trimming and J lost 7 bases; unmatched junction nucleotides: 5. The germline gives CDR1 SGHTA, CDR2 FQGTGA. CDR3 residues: CASSSGTSINEQFF. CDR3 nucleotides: TGTGCCAGCAGCTCCGGGACTAGCATAAATGAGCAGTTCTTC.

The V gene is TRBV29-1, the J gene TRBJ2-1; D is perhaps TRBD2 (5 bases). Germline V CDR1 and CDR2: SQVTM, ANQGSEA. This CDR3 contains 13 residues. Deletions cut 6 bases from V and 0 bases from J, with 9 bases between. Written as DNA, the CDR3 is TGCAGCGTAGACTATAACTCCTACAATGAGCAGTTCTTC. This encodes CSVDYNSYNEQFF.

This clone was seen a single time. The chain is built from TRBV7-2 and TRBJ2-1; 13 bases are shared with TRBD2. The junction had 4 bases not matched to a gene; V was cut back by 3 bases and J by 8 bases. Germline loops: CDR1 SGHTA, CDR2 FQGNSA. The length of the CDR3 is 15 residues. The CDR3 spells CASSLTTSGRYEQFF. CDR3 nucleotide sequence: TGTGCCAGCAGCTTGACGACTAGCGGGAGGTATGAGCAGTTCTTC. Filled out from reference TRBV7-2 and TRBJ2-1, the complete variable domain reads GAGVSQSPSNKVTEKGKDVELRCDPISGHTALYWYRQSLGQGLEFLIYFQGNSAPDKSGLPSDRFSAERTGGSVSTLTIQRTQQEDSAVYLCASSLTTSGRYEQFFGPGTRLTVL.

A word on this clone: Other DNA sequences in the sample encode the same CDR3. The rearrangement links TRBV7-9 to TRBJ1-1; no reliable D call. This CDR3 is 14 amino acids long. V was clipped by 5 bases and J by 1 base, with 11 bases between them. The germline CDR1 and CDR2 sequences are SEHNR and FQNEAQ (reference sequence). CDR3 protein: CASSPRGQNTEAFF. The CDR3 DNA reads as TGTGCCAGCAGCCCGAGAGGCCAGAACACTGAAGCTTTCTTT.

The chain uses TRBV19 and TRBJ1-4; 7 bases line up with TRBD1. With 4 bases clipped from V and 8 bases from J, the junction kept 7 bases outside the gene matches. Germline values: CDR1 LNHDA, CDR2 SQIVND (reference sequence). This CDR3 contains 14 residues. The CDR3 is CASSTGQRREKLFF. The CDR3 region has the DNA TGTGCCAGTAGTACGGGACAGAGGAGAGAAAAACTGTTTTTT.

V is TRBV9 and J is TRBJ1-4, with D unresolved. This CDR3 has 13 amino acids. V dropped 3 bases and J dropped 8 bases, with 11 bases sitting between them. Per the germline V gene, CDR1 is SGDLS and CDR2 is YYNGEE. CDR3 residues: CASSATDGEKLFF. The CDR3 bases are TGTGCCAGCAGCGCAACCGACGGCGAAAAACTGTTTTTT.

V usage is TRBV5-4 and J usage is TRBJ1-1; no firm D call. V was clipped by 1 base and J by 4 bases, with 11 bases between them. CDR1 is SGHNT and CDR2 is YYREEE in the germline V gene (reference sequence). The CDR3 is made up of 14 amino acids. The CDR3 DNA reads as TGTGCCAGCAGCTTGACCCAACCACTCACTGAAGCTTTCTTT. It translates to CASSLTQPLTEAFF.

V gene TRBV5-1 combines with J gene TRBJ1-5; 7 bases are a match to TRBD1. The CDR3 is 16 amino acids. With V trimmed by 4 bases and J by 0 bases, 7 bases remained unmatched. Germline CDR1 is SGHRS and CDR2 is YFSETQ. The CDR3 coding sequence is TGCGCCAGCAGCCCGGGGACAGCATCTAGCAATCAGCCCCAGCATTTT. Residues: CASSPGTASSNQPQHF.

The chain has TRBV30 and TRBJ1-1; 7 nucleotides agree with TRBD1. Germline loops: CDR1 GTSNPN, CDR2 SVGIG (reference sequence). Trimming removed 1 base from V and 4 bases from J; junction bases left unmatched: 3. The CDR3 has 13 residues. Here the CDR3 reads CAWSEQGVTEAFF. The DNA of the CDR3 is TGTGCCTGGAGTGAGCAGGGGGTCACTGAAGCTTTCTTT.